The 22 T cell receptor beta chains reported below all come from one sample, sequenced in a study of human T cells and chemical hapten exposure. TCRdb reanalysed the RACE reads using MiXCR and keeps one entry per CDR3 protein. Of approximately 97,000 distinct CDR3 sequences listed, 27% are singletons. Time point denoted: patch test 3, about 24 weeks after DPC sensitization. As for treatment: therapeutic diphenylcyclopropenone sensitization with weekly scalp DPC. The sample was whole blood, taken in connection with sensitization to the hapten diphenylcyclopropenone (DPC). These TCRs come from a man aged 40-49 years with alopecia areata. Some clones in this sample may be carry-over from other donors' samples.

This clonotype was seen more than once but under ten times. The J gene is TRBJ2-7, the V gene TRBV28; 9 bases are shared with TRBD1. The CDR3 is 13 amino acids. The germline V gene has CDR1 MDHEN and CDR2 SYDVKM. Losses at the gene ends were 7 bases for V and 6 bases for J; bases not matched to a gene: 7. CDR3 nucleotides: TGTGCCAGCACCGGGACAGGGATCCGCGAGCAGTACTTC. Translation gives CASTGTGIREQYF.

The J gene is TRBJ2-3, the V gene TRBV6-6; TRBD2 matches at 13 bases. CDR1 and CDR2 (germline): MNHNY, SVGAGI (reference sequence). This CDR3 comprises 18 residues. Trimming at V came to 6 bases and at J to 1 base, leaving 10 bases not matched to a gene. In DNA form, the CDR3 reads TGTGCCAGCAGCCTCCGAGGACTAGCGGGAGAGGGCACAGATACGCAGTATTTT. As protein: CASSLRGLAGEGTDTQYF.

J is TRBJ2-2 and V is TRBV6-6, with 8 bases lining up with TRBD2. CDR3 length equals 16 residues. Germline CDR1 and CDR2: MNHNY and SVGAGI (reference sequence). V gave up 0 bases and J gave up 2 bases; unmatched junction bases: 2. DNA for the CDR3: TGTGCCAGCAGTTACTCAACTAGCGGTAACACCGGGGAGCTGTTTTTT. This encodes CASSYSTSGNTGELFF.

V gene TRBV7-2 combines with J gene TRBJ1-5, with TRBD2 as a possible D gene (5 bases). Judging by the DNA end, TRBJ2-3 fits better; the J call may be wrong. Germline CDR1 SGHTA, CDR2 FQGNSA. There are 13 residues in the CDR3. CDR3 bases: TGTGCCAGCAGCCGGGGTTACAATCAGCCCCAGTATTTT. Translated, it gives CASSRGYNQPQYF.

This clonotype has ten or more counts. This rearrangement joins TRBV20-1 to TRBJ2-7; 9 bases map to TRBD2. Germline lookup yields CDR1 DFQATT and CDR2 SNEGSKA (reference sequence). Unmatched junction bases numbered 13, after V lost 3 bases and J lost 4 bases. This CDR3 has 16 amino acids. The CDR3 nucleotides are TGCAGTGCTAGGGACCTTTTAGCGGGGGACCCGTACGAGCAGTACTTC. Its translation is CSARDLLAGDPYEQYF.

V gene TRBV28 combines with J gene TRBJ2-1; 8 positions agree with TRBD2. Trimming cost V 8 bases and J 1 base; bases outside gene matches: 4. Germline CDR1 reads MDHEN; CDR2 reads SYDVKM. The CDR3 covers 14 residues. The CDR3 protein is CASRGGTSYNEQFF. The CDR3 region has the DNA TGTGCCAGCCGGGGGGGGACGTCCTACAATGAGCAGTTCTTC.

The sample holds a few counts of this clonotype. The chain carries TRBV3-1 and TRBJ1-1, with unresolved D. The V end lost 4 bases, the J end lost 4 bases, and 10 bases lay between the germline ends. The CDR3 has 13 residues. From germline, CDR1 is LGHDT and CDR2 YNNKEL (reference sequence). CDR3 DNA sequence: TGTGCCAGCAGCCTCCACCGGTTCACTGAAGCTTTCTTT. Amino acid sequence: CASSLHRFTEAFF.

Notes on this clonotype: The junction departs from the called germline gene at one end, perhaps through a read error. This rearrangement joins TRBV6-6 to TRBJ1-5; the D gene is possibly TRBD1 (5 bases). Looked up from germline, CDR1 is MNHNY and CDR2 is SVGAGI (reference sequence). This CDR3 is 14 amino acids long. As DNA, the CDR3 is TGTGCCAGCAATCAAGGGGACCGCAACCAGCCCCAGCATTTT. Translating it yields CASNQGDRNQPQHF.

This clonotype has just a few counts. The V call is TRBV6-2 or TRBV6-3, the J call TRBJ2-6; TRBD2 is a possible D gene (6 bases). Germline V gene lookup returns CDR1 MNHEY and CDR2 SVGEGT. The CDR3 is 15 amino acids. V lost 6 bases, J lost 0 bases, and 9 bases lay in between. The CDR3 region is CASRWGGSGANVLTF. The CDR3 coding sequence is TGTGCCAGCAGGTGGGGAGGCTCTGGGGCCAACGTCCTGACTTTC.

The chain links TRBV10-3 to TRBJ2-7; D remains ambiguous. Germline V gene lookup returns CDR1 ENHRY and CDR2 SYGVKD. V was pared by 10 bases and J by 5 bases, with 12 bases between. This CDR3 region has 11 residues. CDR3 residues: CATGPAHEQYF. DNA for the CDR3: TGTGCCACCGGCCCGGCGCACGAGCAGTACTTC.

J is TRBJ2-7 and V is TRBV27; TRBD1 or TRBD2 may be the D gene (5 bases each). The CDR3 consists of 14 residues. Trimming cost V 6 bases and J 6 bases, with 18 bases left between them. Looked up from germline, CDR1 is MNHEY and CDR2 is SMNVEV (reference sequence). Here the CDR3 DNA reads TGTGCCAGCAGAGTCACGGGTGGTGGGGGCGAGCAGTACTTC. It yields the protein CASRVTGGGGEQYF.

The sample holds many counts of this clonotype. The rearrangement joins TRBV20-1 to TRBJ2-7; 7 nucleotides line up with TRBD1. The CDR3 length is 13 residues. Losses at the gene ends were 4 bases for V and 4 bases for J; bases not matched to a gene: 7. Per the germline V gene, CDR1 is DFQATT and CDR2 is SNEGSKA (reference sequence). Here the CDR3 DNA reads TGCAGTGCTACCCCCGAGGGGGCTTACGAGCAGTACTTC. It specifies CSATPEGAYEQYF.

This chain joins TRBV24-1 and TRBJ2-2; D gene uncertain. Germline CDR1 reads KGHDR; CDR2 reads SFDVKD. The CDR3 length is 13 residues. Trimming pared 5 bases from V and 1 base from J, leaving 4 bases between. CDR3 in DNA: TGTGCCACCAGTGGGGGGAACACCGGGGAGCTGTTTTTT. Its protein product is CATSGGNTGELFF.

The CDR3 coding sequence is TGTGCCAGCAGTTTAGGGCCTGGGGGGCAGTTCTTC. Translating it yields CASSLGPGGQFF. The V gene is TRBV12-3 or TRBV12-4, the J gene TRBJ2-1; perhaps D is TRBD1 or TRBD2 (5 bases each). This CDR3 has 12 residues. The V end lost 1 base, the J end lost 12 bases, and 10 bases lay between the germline ends.

The V and J genes are TRBV28 and TRBJ2-7; TRBD1 is a possible D gene (5 bases). V was cut by 4 bases and J by 4 bases, with 11 bases left in between. Germline lookup yields CDR1 MDHEN and CDR2 SYDVKM. The CDR3 has 13 amino acids. The CDR3 DNA follows: TGTGCCAGCAGTTCCCCGACAGCTTACGAGCAGTACTTC. Protein: CASSSPTAYEQYF.

The chain carries TRBV5-1 and TRBJ2-3; 10 nucleotides agree with TRBD2. The V segment lost 4 bases and the J segment 0 bases; nucleotides outside the gene matches: 14. This CDR3 is 19 amino acids long. Germline V gene lookup returns CDR1 SGHRS and CDR2 YFSETQ. Written as DNA, the CDR3 is TGCGCCAGCAGCCCACAAGAATTACCGACTAGCGGGAGCACAGATACGCAGTATTTT. It specifies CASSPQELPTSGSTDTQYF. The variable domain in full, with the rest retrieved from reference TRBV5-1 and TRBJ2-3, is KAGVTQTPRYLIKTRGQQVTLSCSPISGHRSVSWYQQTPGQGLQFLFEYFSETQRNKGNFPGRFSGRQFSNSRSEMNVSTLELGDSALYLCASSPQELPTSGSTDTQYFGPGTRLTVL.

The chain employs TRBV20-1 and TRBJ1-5; 12 positions agree with TRBD1. Looked up from germline, CDR1 is DFQATT and CDR2 is SNEGSKA (reference sequence). After removal of 6 bases from V and 4 bases from J, the junction contained 10 bases not matched to a gene. The CDR3 length is 16 residues. This CDR3 is CSARDRGQMVNQPQHF. The CDR3 DNA is TGCAGTGCGAGGGACAGGGGGCAAATGGTAAATCAGCCCCAGCATTTT.

The chain couples TRBV15 to TRBJ2-1; D is unclear. Trimming shortened V by 6 bases and J by 1 base, and 7 bases separated the two germline ends. The CDR3 has 13 amino acids. Germline lookup yields CDR1 LNHNV and CDR2 YYDKDF (reference sequence). For the CDR3, the DNA is TGTGCCACCAGTGACACTTCCTACAATGAGCAGTTCTTC. This sequence encodes CATSDTSYNEQFF.

The rearrangement joins TRBV5-5 to TRBJ1-5; no firm D call. V was pared by 2 bases and J by 4 bases, with 7 bases between. This CDR3 region has 13 residues. Germline-derived CDR1 and CDR2 are SGHKS and YYEKEE (reference sequence). The CDR3 is CASSLNWNQPQHF. The CDR3 bases are TGTGCCAGCAGCTTAAATTGGAATCAGCCCCAGCATTTT.

The chain combines TRBV7-9 with TRBJ1-4; 10 bases are shared with TRBD1. Per the germline V gene, CDR1 is SEHNR and CDR2 is FQNEAQ (reference sequence). V dropped 5 bases and J dropped 8; count of bases not matched to a gene: 5. The CDR3 is made up of 14 amino acids. The CDR3 region has the DNA TGTGCCAGCAGCCTCCGGACAGGGGGGGAAAAACTGTTTTTT. This translates into CASSLRTGGEKLFF.

The V and J genes are TRBV6-5 and TRBJ2-7, with 7 bases aligning to TRBD2. Trimming cost V 0 bases and J 0 bases; bases outside gene matches: 2. Germline assignment: CDR1 MNHEY and CDR2 SVGAGI. This CDR3 has 15 residues. The CDR3, as DNA: TGTGCCAGCAGTTACTCGGCGGGAGCCTCCTACGAGCAGTACTTC. Translating it yields CASSYSAGASYEQYF.

CDR3 nucleotides: TGTGCCAGCAGTTTACCCGGACTAGGTAGGGCGACCCAGTACTTC. It translates to CASSLPGLGRATQYF. The rearrangement links TRBV12-3 or TRBV12-4 to TRBJ2-5; 7 bases fit TRBD2. Losses at the gene ends were 2 bases for V and 7 bases for J; bases not matched to a gene: 10. The CDR3 is 15 amino acids.